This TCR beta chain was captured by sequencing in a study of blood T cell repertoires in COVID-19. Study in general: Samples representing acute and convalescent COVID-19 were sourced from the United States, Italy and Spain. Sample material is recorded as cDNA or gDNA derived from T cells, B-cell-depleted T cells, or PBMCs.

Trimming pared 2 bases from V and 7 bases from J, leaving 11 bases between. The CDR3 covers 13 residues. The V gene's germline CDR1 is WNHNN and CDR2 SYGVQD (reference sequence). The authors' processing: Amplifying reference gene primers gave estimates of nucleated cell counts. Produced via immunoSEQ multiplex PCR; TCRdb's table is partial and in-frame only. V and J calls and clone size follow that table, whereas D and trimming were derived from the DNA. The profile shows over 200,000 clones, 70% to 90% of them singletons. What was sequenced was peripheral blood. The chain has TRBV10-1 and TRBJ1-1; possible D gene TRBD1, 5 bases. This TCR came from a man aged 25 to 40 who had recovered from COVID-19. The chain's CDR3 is CASSEDSAFEAFF. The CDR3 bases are TGCGCCAGCAGTGAGGACAGCGCCTTTGAAGCTTTCTTT.